This T cell receptor beta chain was sequenced during a study of cytomegalovirus exposure and HLA in healthy donors. The CDR3 is 17 amino acids. The germline CDR1 and CDR2 sequences are SGDLS and YYNGEE. The J segment lost 0 bases and the V segment lost 0 bases, leaving 8 bases of the junction unmatched. Overall study findings and caveats: Reports credit the classifier with highly specific, highly sensitive diagnosis of cytomegalovirus status. The investigators catalogued 164 TCR beta chains as cytomegalovirus-associated.

On this clone itself: Its target is not known.

Profiled with immunoSEQ multiplex PCR; TCRdb holds only in-frame clones, not every one. The sample records approximately 150,000 clones, around 90% being singletons. The sequenced sample was PBMCs. The TCR was taken from a woman in her late teens or twenties in good health and CMV-seropositive. The rearrangement uses TRBV9 and TRBJ1-2, with 7 positions matching TRBD1. The CDR3 region has the DNA TGTGCCAGCAGCGTAGCCCCCGGACAGGCTTCTAACTATGGCTACACCTTC. This translates into CASSVAPGQASNYGYTF.